This T cell receptor (beta chain) was obtained from a study of blood T cell repertoires in COVID-19 (dated by TCRdb to 2020 to 2022). Study-level background: Collaborator samples came from the United States, Italy and Spain and covered acute and convalescent phases of COVID-19. The material from the prospective study consisted of cDNA or gDNA derived from T cells, B-cell-depleted T cells, or PBMCs. Subjects who had been exposed to COVID-19, were actively infected with it, or had recovered from it provided the deeply sampled blood TCRbeta repertoires that made up the dataset. The repertoires were made available in a free public database intended to serve as a resource for research on the immune response to SARS-CoV-2. The samples were drawn from two sources: the first 160 participants of the ongoing ImmuneRACE study, and fewer than 1,500 subjects contributed by 6 global collaborators. Nearly every sample came with metadata listing a de-identified subject ID, COVID-19 status, age in years and sex. HLA class I and class II types, where available, came from metadata supplied by the sample provider rather than from assay-based typing.

The investigation overall reported the following: The quantity of clinical and demographic metadata differed by source and by participant and was supplied without curation.

Relative to germline, V is missing 6 bases and J is missing 10 bases, with 6 bases of the junction outside any gene match. Looking up the germline V gene yields CDR1 MDHEN and CDR2 SYDVKM. Inclusive of the bounding cysteine and phenylalanine, the CDR3 is 15 residues long. CDR3 DNA is the only sequence kept; it has 45 bases, read in frame from the first base. Enrolling through a virtual design, the prospective study's participants ranged in age from roughly 18 to 95 years and lived across roughly 24 United States geographic areas. In the prospective study, cohorts were assigned on the basis of participant-reported clinical history obtained from a screening survey and a study questionnaire. For ImmuneRACE Cohort 3, a participant was defined as recovered based on two consecutive negative NP/OP PCR tests, clearance by a healthcare professional, or resolution of symptoms. Each participant in the prospective study had whole blood, serum and a nasopharyngeal or oropharyngeal swab collected by mobile phlebotomists. Participants in the prospective study had the option to provide additional blood draws and questionnaires over a 2-month period. Before DNA extraction, prospective study blood samples were shipped either frozen or at room temperature.

Turning to this clone: The antigen it recognizes is unknown. No much larger clonotype is one base removed from it; base qualities were not supplied.

TCRbeta CDR3 regions were amplified from genomic DNA using the immunoSEQ Assay, a bias-controlled multiplex PCR. Per the authors' processing: The number of nucleated cells in each sample was estimated from the amplification of reference gene primers within the assay. To quantify the absolute abundance of each unique TCRbeta CDR3 rearrangement, sequence reads were collapsed and filtered. Productive Simpson clonality was computed per sample as the square root of Simpson's diversity index over productive rearrangements. TCRdb took over this immuneACCESS table, retaining in-frame rearrangements with V and J assigned. Such tables are incomplete; in checked studies, under half of the missing clones stem from an unresolved V gene, and the remainder is unexplained. The V and J calls and clone size come from that table; D and trimming were worked out from the DNA. The sample contains 200,000 to 300,000 clones, roughly 86% of them found a single time. Under 3% of the sample is taken by the ten largest.

This receptor was taken from a woman between 18 and 29 years old who had recovered from COVID-19. Recombination linked TRBV28 to TRBJ2-2; 15 bases in the middle match TRBD2. Material: PBMCs or T cells enriched from blood (not recorded which). In nucleotide form, the sequence is TGTGCCAGCAGGCGGACTAGCGGGAGGGCGGCGGAGCTGTTTTTT. Translation gives CASRRTSGRAAELFF.